This is a list of T cell receptor beta chains from one sample in a study of cytomegalovirus exposure and HLA in healthy donors. Sequenced by immunoSEQ multiplex PCR; TCRdb stores in-frame clones only, minus some. The sample has under 250,000 clones, about 77% seen once. Sequenced input: PBMCs. All receptors derive from a boy aged 5-17 years in good health and CMV-seronegative. Both conserved end residues are part of each CDR3. D genes are given only for firm matches. Clone size is shown for a subset of rows, as once, few, many or a class of expanded clone.

d_gene: TRBD1; v_gene: TRBV7-3; abundance: few; j_gene: TRBJ2-3; CDR3aa: CASSVQGYSTDTQYF; CDR3nt: TGTGCCAGCAGCGTACAGGGGTACAGCACAGATACGCAGTATTTT
d_gene: TRBD2; v_gene: TRBV6-5; abundance: .; j_gene: TRBJ2-7; CDR3aa: CASSYSSGRKYEQYF; CDR3nt: TGTGCCAGCAGCTACTCTAGCGGGAGAAAATACGAGCAGTACTTC
d_gene: TRBD2; v_gene: TRBV10-3; abundance: .; j_gene: TRBJ2-7; CDR3aa: CAISDGGGANLFYEQYF; CDR3nt: TGTGCCATCAGTGACGGCGGGGGGGCCAATCTCTTCTACGAGCAGTACTTC
d_gene: TRBD2; v_gene: TRBV11-2; abundance: .; j_gene: TRBJ2-3; CDR3aa: CASSLEGGGGSTDTQYF; CDR3nt: TGTGCCAGCAGCTTAGAGGGGGGGGGAGGAAGCACAGATACGCAGTATTTT
d_gene: .; v_gene: TRBV15; abundance: .; j_gene: TRBJ1-4; CDR3aa: CATQTGMATNEKLFF; CDR3nt: TGTGCCACCCAGACAGGAATGGCAACTAATGAAAAACTGTTTTTT
d_gene: TRBD1; v_gene: TRBV7-6; abundance: once; j_gene: TRBJ1-5; CDR3aa: CASSLGEGGGQPQHF; CDR3nt: TGTGCCAGCAGCTTAGGGGAAGGGGGCGGTCAGCCCCAGCATTTT
d_gene: TRBD1; v_gene: TRBV15; abundance: .; j_gene: TRBJ1-1; CDR3aa: CATSRGDRVKTEAFF; CDR3nt: TGTGCCACCAGCAGAGGGGACAGGGTTAAAACTGAAGCTTTCTTT
d_gene: .; v_gene: TRBV9; abundance: few; j_gene: TRBJ2-6; CDR3aa: CASSYIQSSGANVLTF; CDR3nt: TGTGCCAGCAGTTATATACAGAGCTCTGGGGCCAACGTCCTGACTTTC
d_gene: TRBD2; v_gene: TRBV6-5; abundance: .; j_gene: TRBJ2-7; CDR3aa: CASRMGGNTYEQYF; CDR3nt: TGTGCCAGCAGAATGGGAGGGAATACCTACGAGCAGTACTTC
d_gene: TRBD1; v_gene: TRBV12-5; abundance: .; j_gene: TRBJ2-6; CDR3aa: CASGPKQGAGANVLTF; CDR3nt: TGTGCTAGTGGTCCGAAACAGGGGGCTGGGGCCAACGTCCTGACTTTC
d_gene: TRBD2; v_gene: TRBV4-1; abundance: .; j_gene: TRBJ2-1; CDR3aa: CASSLGSGSYNEQFF; CDR3nt: TGCGCCAGCAGCCTCGGAAGCGGGAGCTACAATGAGCAGTTCTTC
d_gene: TRBD1; v_gene: TRBV6-5; abundance: .; j_gene: TRBJ1-1; CDR3aa: CASGRGVTEAFF; CDR3nt: TGTGCCAGCGGCAGGGGGGTCACTGAAGCTTTCTTT